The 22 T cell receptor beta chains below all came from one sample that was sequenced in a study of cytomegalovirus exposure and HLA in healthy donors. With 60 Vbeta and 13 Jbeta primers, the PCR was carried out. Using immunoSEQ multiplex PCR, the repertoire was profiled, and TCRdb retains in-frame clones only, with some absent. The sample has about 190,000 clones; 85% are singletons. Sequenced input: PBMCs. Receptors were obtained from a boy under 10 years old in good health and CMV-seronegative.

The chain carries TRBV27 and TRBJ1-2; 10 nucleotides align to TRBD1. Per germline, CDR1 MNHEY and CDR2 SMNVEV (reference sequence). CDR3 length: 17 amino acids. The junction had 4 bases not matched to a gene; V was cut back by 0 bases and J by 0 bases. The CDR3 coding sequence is TGTGCCAGCAGTTTATCATCAGGACAGGGGGCTAACTATGGCTACACCTTC. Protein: CASSLSSGQGANYGYTF.

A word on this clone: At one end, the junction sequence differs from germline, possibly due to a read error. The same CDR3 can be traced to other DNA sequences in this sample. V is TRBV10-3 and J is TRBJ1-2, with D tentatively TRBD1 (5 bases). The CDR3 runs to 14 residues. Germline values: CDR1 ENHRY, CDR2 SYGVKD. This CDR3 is CAISERGRNYGYTF. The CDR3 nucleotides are TGCGCCATCAGTGAAAGGGGTCGGAACTATGGCTACACCTTC.

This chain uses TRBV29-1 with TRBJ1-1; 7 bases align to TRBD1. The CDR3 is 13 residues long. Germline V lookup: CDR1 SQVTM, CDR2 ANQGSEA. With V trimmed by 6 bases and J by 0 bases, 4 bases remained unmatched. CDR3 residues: CSVGGQMNTEAFF. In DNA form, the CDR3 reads TGCAGCGTGGGGGGACAGATGAACACTGAAGCTTTCTTT.

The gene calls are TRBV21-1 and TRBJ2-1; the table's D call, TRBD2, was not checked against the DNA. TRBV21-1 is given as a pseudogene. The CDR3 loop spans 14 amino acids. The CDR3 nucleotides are TGTGCCAGCAACGGGACTAGCGAGCAAAATGAGCAGTTCTTC. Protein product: CASNGTSEQNEQFF.

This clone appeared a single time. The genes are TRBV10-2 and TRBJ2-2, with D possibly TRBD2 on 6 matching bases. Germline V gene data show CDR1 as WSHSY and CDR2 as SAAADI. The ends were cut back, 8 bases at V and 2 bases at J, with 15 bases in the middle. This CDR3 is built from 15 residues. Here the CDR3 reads CASSNRDSNTGELFF. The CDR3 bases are TGCGCCAGCTCAAACCGGGACTCAAACACCGGGGAGCTGTTTTTT.

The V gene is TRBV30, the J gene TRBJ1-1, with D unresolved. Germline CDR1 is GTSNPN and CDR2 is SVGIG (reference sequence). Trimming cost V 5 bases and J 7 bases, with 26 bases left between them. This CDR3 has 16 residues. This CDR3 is CAWRRGQARINGEAFF. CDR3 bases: TGTGCCTGGCGGCGCGGGCAGGCCCGTATAAACGGTGAAGCTTTCTTT.

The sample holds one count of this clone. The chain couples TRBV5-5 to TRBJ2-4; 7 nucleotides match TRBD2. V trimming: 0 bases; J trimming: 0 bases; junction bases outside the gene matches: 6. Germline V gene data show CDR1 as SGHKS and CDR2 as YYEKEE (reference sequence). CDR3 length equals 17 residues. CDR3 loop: CASSLGPAGIAKNIQYF. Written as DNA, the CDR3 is TGTGCCAGCAGCTTGGGTCCAGCGGGAATAGCCAAAAACATTCAGTACTTC.

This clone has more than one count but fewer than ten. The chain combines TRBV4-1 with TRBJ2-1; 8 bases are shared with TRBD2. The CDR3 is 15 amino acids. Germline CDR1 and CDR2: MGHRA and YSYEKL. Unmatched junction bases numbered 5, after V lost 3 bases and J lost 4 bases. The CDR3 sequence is CASSHREGTYNEQFF. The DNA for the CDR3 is TGCGCCAGCAGCCACCGGGAGGGCACATACAATGAGCAGTTCTTC.

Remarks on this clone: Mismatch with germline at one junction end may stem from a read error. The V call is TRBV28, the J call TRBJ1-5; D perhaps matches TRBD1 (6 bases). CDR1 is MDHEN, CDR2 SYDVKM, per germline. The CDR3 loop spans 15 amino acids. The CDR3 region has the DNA TGTGCCAGCGGTTTAGCAGGGGCGGGCAATCAGCCCCAGCATTTT. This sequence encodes CASGLAGAGNQPQHF.

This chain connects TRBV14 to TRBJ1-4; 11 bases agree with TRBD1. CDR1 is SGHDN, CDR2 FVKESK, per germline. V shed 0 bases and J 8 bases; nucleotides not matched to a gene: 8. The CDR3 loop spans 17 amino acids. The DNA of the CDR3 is TGTGCCAGCAGCCAAGATCCGGGACAGGGGGACGGGGAAAAACTGTTTTTT. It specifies CASSQDPGQGDGEKLFF.

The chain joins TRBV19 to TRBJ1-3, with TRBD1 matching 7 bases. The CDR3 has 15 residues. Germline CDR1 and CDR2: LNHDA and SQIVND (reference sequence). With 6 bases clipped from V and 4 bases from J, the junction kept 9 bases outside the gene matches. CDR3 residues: CASRTKATGGNTIYF. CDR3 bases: TGTGCCAGTAGGACCAAAGCGACAGGGGGAAACACCATATATTTT.

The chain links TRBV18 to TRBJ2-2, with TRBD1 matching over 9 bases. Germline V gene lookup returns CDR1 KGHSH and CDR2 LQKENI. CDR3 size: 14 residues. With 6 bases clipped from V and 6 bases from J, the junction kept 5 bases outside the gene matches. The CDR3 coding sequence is TGTGCCAGCTCCCCCCGGGACAGGGCCGGGGAGCTGTTTTTT. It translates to CASSPRDRAGELFF.

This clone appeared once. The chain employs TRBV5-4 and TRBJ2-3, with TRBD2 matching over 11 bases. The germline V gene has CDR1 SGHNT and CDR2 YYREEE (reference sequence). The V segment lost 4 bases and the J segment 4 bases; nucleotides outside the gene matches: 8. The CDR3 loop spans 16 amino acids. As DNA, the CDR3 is TGTGCCAGCAGCCCGGGTAGCGGGGGGGCCCCAGATACGCAGTATTTT. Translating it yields CASSPGSGGAPDTQYF.

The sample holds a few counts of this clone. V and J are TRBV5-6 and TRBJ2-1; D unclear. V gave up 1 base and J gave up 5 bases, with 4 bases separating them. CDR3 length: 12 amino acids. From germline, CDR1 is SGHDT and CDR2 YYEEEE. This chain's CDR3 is CASSLQNNEQFF. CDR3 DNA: TGTGCCAGCAGCTTGCAGAACAATGAGCAGTTCTTC.

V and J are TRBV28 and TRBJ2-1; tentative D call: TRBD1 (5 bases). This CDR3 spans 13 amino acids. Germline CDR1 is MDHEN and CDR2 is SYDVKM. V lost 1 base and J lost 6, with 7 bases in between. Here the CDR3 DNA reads TGTGCCAGCAGTTTATTTCAGGGCAATGAGCAGTTCTTC. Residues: CASSLFQGNEQFF.

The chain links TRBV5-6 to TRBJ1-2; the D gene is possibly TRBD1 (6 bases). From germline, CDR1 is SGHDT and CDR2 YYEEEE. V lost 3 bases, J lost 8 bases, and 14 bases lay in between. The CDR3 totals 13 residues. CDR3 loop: CASSYNQGSGYTF. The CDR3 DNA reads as TGTGCCAGCAGCTATAATCAGGGGTCGGGCTACACCTTC.

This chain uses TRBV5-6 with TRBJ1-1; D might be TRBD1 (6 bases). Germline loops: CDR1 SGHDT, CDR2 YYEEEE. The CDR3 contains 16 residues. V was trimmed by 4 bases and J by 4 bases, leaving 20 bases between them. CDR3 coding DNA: TGTGCCAGCAGCCCGGGGGGGCGGATGAGTACCACTGAAGCTTTCTTT. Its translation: CASSPGGRMSTTEAFF.

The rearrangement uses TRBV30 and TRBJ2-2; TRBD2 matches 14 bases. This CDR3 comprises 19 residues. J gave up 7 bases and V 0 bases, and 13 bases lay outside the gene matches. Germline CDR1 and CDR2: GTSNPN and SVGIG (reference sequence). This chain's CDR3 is CAWSVLTSGRALGGGELFF. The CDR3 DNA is TGTGCCTGGAGTGTATTGACTAGCGGGAGGGCGTTGGGGGGCGGGGAGCTGTTTTTT.

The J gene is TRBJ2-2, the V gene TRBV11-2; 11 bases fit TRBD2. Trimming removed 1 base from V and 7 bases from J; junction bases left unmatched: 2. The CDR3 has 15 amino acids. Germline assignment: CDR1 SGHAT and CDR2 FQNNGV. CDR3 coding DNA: TGTGCCAGCAGCTTAGTAGCGGGGGGGGTCGGGGAGCTGTTTTTT. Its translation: CASSLVAGGVGELFF. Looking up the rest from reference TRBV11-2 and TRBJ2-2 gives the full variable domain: EAGVAQSPRYKIIEKRQSVAFWCNPISGHATLYWYQQILGQGPKLLIQFQNNGVVDDSQLPKDRFSAERLKGVDSTLKIQPAKLEDSAVYLCASSLVAGGVGELFFGEGSRLTVL.

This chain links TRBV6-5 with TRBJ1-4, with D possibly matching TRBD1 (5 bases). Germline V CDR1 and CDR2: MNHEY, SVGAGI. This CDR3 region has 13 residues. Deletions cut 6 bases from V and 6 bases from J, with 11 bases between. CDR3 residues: CASSHGGYEKLFF. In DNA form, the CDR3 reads TGTGCCAGCAGCCACGGGGGGTATGAAAAACTGTTTTTT.

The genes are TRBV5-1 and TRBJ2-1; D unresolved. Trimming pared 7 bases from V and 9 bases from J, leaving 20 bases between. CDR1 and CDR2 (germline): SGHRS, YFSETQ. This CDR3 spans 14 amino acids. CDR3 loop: CASALDHPVGEQFF. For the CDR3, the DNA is TGCGCCAGCGCTCTAGACCATCCGGTAGGTGAGCAGTTCTTC.

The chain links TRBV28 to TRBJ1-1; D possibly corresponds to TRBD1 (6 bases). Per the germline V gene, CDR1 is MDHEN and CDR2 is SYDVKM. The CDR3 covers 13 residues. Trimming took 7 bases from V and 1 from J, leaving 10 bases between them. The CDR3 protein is CASTNRENTEAFF. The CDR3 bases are TGTGCCAGCACAAACAGGGAGAACACTGAAGCTTTCTTT.